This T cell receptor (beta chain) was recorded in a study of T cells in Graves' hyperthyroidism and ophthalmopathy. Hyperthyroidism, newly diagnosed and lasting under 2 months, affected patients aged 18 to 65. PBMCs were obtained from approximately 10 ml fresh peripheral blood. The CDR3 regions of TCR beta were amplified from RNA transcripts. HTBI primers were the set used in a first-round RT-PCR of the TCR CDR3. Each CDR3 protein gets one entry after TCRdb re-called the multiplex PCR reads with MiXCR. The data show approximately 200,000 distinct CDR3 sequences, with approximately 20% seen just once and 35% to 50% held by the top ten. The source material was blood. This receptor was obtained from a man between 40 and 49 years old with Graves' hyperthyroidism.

CDR3 protein: CASSVEGNIQYF. In DNA, the CDR3 is TGCGCCAGCAGCGTCGAGGGAAACATTCAGTACTTC. This chain connects TRBV5-1 to TRBJ2-4; TRBD2 might be the D (5 bases). Germline CDR1 and CDR2: SGHRS and YFSETQ. There are 12 residues in the CDR3. The V end lost 4 bases, the J end lost 6 bases, and 8 bases lay between the germline ends. The variable domain in full, completed from reference TRBV5-1 and TRBJ2-4, reads KAGVTQTPRYLIKTRGQQVTLSCSPISGHRSVSWYQQTPGQGLQFLFEYFSETQRNKGNFPGRFSGRQFSNSRSEMNVSTLELGDSALYLCASSVEGNIQYFGAGTRLSVL.